These T cell receptor beta chains were read from a single sample in a study of cytomegalovirus exposure and HLA in healthy donors. Clones were read by immunoSEQ multiplex PCR, and TCRdb kept only the in-frame ones, dropping some. The table lists roughly 50,000 clones, with roughly an eighth in the top ten. Sequenced: PBMCs. Source of these receptors: an older woman in good health and CMV-seropositive. CDR3s include the opening cysteine and the closing phenylalanine or tryptophan.

V gene: TRBV11-2; J gene: TRBJ2-7; CDR3 length: 12; CDR3 protein: CASSPGTYEQYF
V gene: TRBV5-8; J gene: TRBJ2-7; CDR3 length: 13; CDR3 protein: CASSPYRDYEQYF
V gene: TRBV6-5; J gene: TRBJ1-2; CDR3 length: 16; CDR3 protein: CASSYGGQGAAYGYTF
V gene: TRBV7-8; J gene: TRBJ1-5; CDR3 length: 14; CDR3 protein: CASSPGLGEEPQHF
V gene: TRBV29-1; J gene: TRBJ2-1; CDR3 length: 14; CDR3 protein: CSVGSGGAYNEQFF
V gene: TRBV6-1; J gene: TRBJ2-5; CDR3 length: 12; CDR3 protein: CASSWGRETQYF
V gene: TRBV6-1; J gene: TRBJ2-7; CDR3 length: 14; CDR3 protein: CATFPGGQAYEQYF
V gene: TRBV9; J gene: TRBJ2-7; CDR3 length: 14; CDR3 protein: CASSVTGSSYEQYF
V gene: TRBV7-9; J gene: TRBJ2-3; CDR3 length: 16; CDR3 protein: CASSKDRATSTDTQYF
V gene: TRBV6-5; J gene: TRBJ2-7; CDR3 length: 16; CDR3 protein: CASSYSSRGASYEQYF
V gene: TRBV10-3; J gene: TRBJ2-5; CDR3 length: 15; CDR3 protein: CAISDATSGEETQYF
V gene: TRBV5-1; J gene: TRBJ2-7; CDR3 length: 18; CDR3 protein: CASSWEPPSTSSPLEQYF